This record covers a single T cell receptor beta chain. This clonotype was recorded a few times. Which antigen it targets is not known. Per-base qualities were not stored, and no clone one base away is much larger. This sample is part of a study of response to subunit inactivated influenza vaccine (dated by TCRdb to the late 2010s). Background for the entire study: To follow how T cells responded to a trivalent subunit inactivated influenza vaccine, the researchers relied on deep quantitative profiling of the T cell receptor repertoire. What the study reported, not specific to this receptor: The authors suggested that each seasonal influenza vaccination may recruit only a limited number of new T cells.

The CDR3 starts with the cysteine, ends with the phenylalanine, and has 13 residues. The CDR3 DNA has 39 bases and is translated from base 1. CDR1 and CDR2 (MNHNY, SVGAGI) derive from the germline V gene (reference sequence). The junction shows trimming of 7 bases on V and 2 bases on J, plus 12 bases between the germline ends. Receptor amplification or capture employed RT-PCR. Instrument used: Illumina HiSeq 2500. TCRdb handled the public reads itself, with Q25 trimming in fastp and clone calling in MiXCR, and kept productive beta chains. Here each entry gathers all rows of one CDR3 protein and keeps the most common genes and DNA. The sample table contains approximately 700,000 distinct CDR3 sequences; only one count was recorded for around a sixth of them. The ten largest clones capture 9.5% to 13% of the sample.

This sequence was found in a man aged 50-59 years who received an inactivated influenza vaccine. Donor details come from another sample of the same person, matched by shared clones. The sample here was PBMCs from blood, taken about 13 days after vaccination. The rearranged chain carries TRBV6-6 and TRBJ2-7; no D gene call is confident. The CDR3 amino acid sequence is: CASNPTLTYEQYF. The DNA sequence is as follows: TGTGCCAGCAACCCGACCCTAACCTACGAGCAGTACTTC.